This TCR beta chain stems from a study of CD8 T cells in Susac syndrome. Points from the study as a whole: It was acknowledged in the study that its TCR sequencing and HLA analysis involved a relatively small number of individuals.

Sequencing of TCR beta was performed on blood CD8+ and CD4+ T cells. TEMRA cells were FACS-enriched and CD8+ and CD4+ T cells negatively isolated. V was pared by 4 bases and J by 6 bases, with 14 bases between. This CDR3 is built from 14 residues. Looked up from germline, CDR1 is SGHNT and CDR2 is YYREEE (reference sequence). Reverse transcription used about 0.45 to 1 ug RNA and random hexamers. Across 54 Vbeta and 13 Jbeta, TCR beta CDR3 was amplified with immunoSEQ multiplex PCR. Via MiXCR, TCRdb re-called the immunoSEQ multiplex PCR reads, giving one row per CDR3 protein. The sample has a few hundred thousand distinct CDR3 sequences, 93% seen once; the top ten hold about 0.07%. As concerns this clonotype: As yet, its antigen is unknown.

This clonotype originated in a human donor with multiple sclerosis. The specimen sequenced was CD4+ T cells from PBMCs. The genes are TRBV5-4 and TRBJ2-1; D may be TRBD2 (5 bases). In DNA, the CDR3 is TGTGCCAGCAGCACGGGGATCGGGCGCAATGAGCAGTTCTTC. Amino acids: CASSTGIGRNEQFF.